Sequencing of this T cell receptor beta chain was carried out in a study of cytomegalovirus exposure and HLA in healthy donors. This clone appeared once. Primers: 60 Vbeta forward and 13 Jbeta reverse. Only in-frame clones appear in the TCRdb table, and some are missing; sequencing was by immunoSEQ multiplex PCR. This sample has 100,000 to 140,000 clones, with approximately 80% found just once. This CDR3 comprises 15 residues. Germline-derived CDR1 and CDR2 are LGHNA and YNFKEQ. Trimming pared 0 bases from V and 7 bases from J, leaving 15 bases between. The sample taken for sequencing was PBMCs. The clonotype was recovered from a male donor in good health and CMV-seronegative. The genes are TRBV4-2 and TRBJ2-5, with no clear D. The CDR3 nucleotides are TGTGCCAGCAGCCAAGAGGGCCTTGGGCCCAGGACCCAGTACTTC. Protein sequence: CASSQEGLGPRTQYF.